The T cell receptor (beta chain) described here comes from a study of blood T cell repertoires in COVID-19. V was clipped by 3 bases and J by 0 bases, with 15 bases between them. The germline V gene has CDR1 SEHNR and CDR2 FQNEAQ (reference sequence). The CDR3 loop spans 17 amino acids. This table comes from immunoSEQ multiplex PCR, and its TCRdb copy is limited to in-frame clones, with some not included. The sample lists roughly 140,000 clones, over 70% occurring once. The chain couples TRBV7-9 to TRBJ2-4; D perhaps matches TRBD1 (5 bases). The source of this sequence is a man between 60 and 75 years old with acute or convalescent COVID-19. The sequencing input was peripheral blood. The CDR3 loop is CASSFDSQPLAKNIQYF. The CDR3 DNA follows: TGTGCCAGCAGCTTTGACAGTCAACCACTAGCCAAAAACATTCAGTACTTC.